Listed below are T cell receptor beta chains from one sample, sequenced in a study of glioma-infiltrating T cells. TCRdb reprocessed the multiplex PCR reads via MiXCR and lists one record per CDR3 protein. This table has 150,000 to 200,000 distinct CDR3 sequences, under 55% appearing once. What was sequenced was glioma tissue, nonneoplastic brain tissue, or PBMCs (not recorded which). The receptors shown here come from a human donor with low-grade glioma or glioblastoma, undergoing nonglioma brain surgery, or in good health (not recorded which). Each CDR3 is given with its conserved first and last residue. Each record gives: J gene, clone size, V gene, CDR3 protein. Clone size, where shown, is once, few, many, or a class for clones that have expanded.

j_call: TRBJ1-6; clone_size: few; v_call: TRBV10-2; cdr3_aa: CASGKGNYNSPLHF
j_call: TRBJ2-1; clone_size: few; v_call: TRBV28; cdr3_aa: CASSSVGAAKYNEQFF
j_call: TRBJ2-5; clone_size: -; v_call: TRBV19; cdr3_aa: CASRPGRTGGSETQYF
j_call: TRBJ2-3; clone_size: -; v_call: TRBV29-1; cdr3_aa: CSVESLADTQYF
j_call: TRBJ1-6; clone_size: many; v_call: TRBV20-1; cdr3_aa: CSAREDRLGPLHF
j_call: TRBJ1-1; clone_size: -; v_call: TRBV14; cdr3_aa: CASSPRINTEAFF
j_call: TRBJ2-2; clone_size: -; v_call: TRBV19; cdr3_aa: CASSIVTSGDINTGELFF
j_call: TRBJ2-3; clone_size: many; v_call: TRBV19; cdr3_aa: CASSTRGLAGTDTQYF
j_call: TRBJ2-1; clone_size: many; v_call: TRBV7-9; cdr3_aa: CASSLVLSVSYNEQFF
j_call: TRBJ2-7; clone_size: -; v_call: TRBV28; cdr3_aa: CASRKQGYSYEQYF
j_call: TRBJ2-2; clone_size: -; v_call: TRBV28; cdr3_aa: CASSLTPEGTGELFF
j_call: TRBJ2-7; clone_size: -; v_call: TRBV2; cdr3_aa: CASSQTELYEQYF
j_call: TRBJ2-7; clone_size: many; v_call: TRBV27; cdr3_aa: CASSFAATYEQYF
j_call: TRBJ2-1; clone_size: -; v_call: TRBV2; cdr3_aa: CASSDRGAGGKNEQFF
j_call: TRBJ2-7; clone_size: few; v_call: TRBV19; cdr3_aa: CASSLLGLGNYEQYF
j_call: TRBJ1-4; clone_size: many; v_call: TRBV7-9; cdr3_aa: CASSSPVGTNEKLFF
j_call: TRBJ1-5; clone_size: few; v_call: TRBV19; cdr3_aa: CASSITARLRTGDGGLAQHF
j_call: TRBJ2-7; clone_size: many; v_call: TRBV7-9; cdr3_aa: CASSLANQGEQYF
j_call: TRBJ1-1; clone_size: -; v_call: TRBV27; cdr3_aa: CASSLSAGGTEAFF
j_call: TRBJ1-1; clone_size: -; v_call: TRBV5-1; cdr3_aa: CASSLRGTGAFF
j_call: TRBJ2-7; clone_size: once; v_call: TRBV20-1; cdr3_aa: CSAPLSGTYNEQYF
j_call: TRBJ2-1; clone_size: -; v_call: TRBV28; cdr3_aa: CASIAGTRQLF